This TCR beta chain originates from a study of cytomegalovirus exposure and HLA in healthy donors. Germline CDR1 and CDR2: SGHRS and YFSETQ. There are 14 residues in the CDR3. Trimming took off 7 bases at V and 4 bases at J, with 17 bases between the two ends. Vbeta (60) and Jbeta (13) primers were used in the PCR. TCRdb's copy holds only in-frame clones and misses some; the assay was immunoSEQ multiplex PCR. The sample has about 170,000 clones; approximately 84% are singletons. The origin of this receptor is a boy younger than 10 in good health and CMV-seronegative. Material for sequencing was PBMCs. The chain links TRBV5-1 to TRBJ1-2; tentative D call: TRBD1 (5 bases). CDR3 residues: CASSPGGPGYGYTF. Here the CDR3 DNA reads TGCGCCAGCTCCCCGGGGGGTCCGGGCTATGGCTACACCTTC.